The T cell receptor (beta chain) under discussion was sequenced for a study of CD8 T cells in Susac syndrome. Reverse transcription of roughly 0.5 to 1 ug RNA was carried out with random hexamers. The amplification used immunoSEQ multiplex PCR on TCR beta CDR3; it spanned 54 Vbeta and 13 Jbeta. TCRdb reprocessed the immunoSEQ multiplex PCR reads with MiXCR, giving one entry per CDR3 protein. The sample holds around 280,000 distinct CDR3 sequences, roughly 94% seen once. The sample was CD4+ T cells from PBMCs. The sequence was obtained from a human donor with multiple sclerosis.

The chain's CDR3 is CASSPMNTGELFF. The CDR3 DNA follows: TGCGCCAGCAGTCCTATGAACACCGGGGAGCTGTTTTTT. The chain combines TRBV5-1 with TRBJ2-2; D is ambiguous. The CDR3 is 13 residues long. Per germline, CDR1 SGHRS and CDR2 YFSETQ. V was trimmed by 5 bases and J by 1 base, leaving 6 bases between them.